These 23 T cell receptor beta chains were all obtained from the same sample, sequenced in a study of shared clonotypes between healthy human individuals. Assay: immunoSEQ multiplex PCR; the TCRdb copy retains only in-frame clones and omits some. The data contain over 1.4 million clones, around 97% of them singletons. Sample: naive CD4+ T cells sorted from blood. Described subset: CD45RA+ positively selected. The receptors shown here come from a man aged 30-40 years in good health.

V and J are TRBV9 and TRBJ1-4, with D possibly TRBD1 on 6 matching bases. CDR1 is SGDLS, CDR2 YYNGEE, per germline. Between the trimmed V and J ends, which lost 0 bases and 3 bases, there was a span of 18 bases. The CDR3 covers 18 residues. CDR3 DNA: TGTGCCAGCAGCGTAGGAGGGGTGGGGGGCGCAGCTAATGAAAAACTGTTTTTT. This gives the protein CASSVGGVGGAANEKLFF.

The genes are TRBV29-1 and TRBJ2-1; TRBD2 agrees at 9 bases. The CDR3 is 14 amino acids. CDR1 and CDR2 (germline): SQVTM, ANQGSEA. J was trimmed by 3 bases and V by 5 bases; bases with no gene match: 5. CDR3 nucleotide sequence: TGCAGCGTTCCTCTAGCGGGGCGCTACAATGAGCAGTTCTTC. Translated: CSVPLAGRYNEQFF.

The chain recombines TRBV7-2 with TRBJ1-1; D not certain. Germline CDR1 SGHTA, CDR2 FQGNSA. Trimming stripped 3 bases from V and 11 bases from J, with 13 bases between. The length of the CDR3 is 12 residues. The CDR3 DNA reads as TGTGCCAGCAGCTTGTCTGAAGGAAGGGCTTTCTTT. This sequence encodes CASSLSEGRAFF.

The V gene is TRBV15, the J gene TRBJ2-7; D gene unclear. V lost 2 bases to trimming and J lost 3 bases, with 8 bases between them. The CDR3 spans 13 residues. Germline CDR1 and CDR2: LNHNV and YYDKDF (reference sequence). The DNA for the CDR3 is TGTGCCACCAGCAGACCCACTGGCTACGAGCAGTACTTC. The encoded protein is CATSRPTGYEQYF.

This clone was detected only once. Other DNA sequences in this specimen translate into the identical CDR3. The V call is TRBV5-4, the J call TRBJ1-3, with D unresolved. The length of the CDR3 is 14 residues. Trimming shortened V by 0 bases and J by 4 bases, and 8 bases separated the two germline ends. Germline CDR1 is SGHNT and CDR2 is YYREEE (reference sequence). The CDR3 sequence: CASSLGGSGNTIYF. The DNA of the CDR3 is TGTGCCAGCAGCTTGGGAGGATCGGGAAACACCATATATTTT.

The CDR3 nucleotides read TGTGCCAGCAGCGTAGAGGGGACTAGGAGCTCCTACAATGAGCAGTTCTTC. Protein product: CASSVEGTRSSYNEQFF. This chain links TRBV9 with TRBJ2-1; 8 nucleotides line up with TRBD2. J lost 0 bases, V lost 0 bases, and 5 bases had no gene match. The germline V gene has CDR1 SGDLS and CDR2 YYNGEE. The CDR3 covers 17 residues.

As concerns this clone: The same CDR3 arises from other DNA sequences in this sample as well. The chain uses TRBV5-5 and TRBJ2-3, with 9 bases matching TRBD2. The junction had 6 bases not matched to a gene; V was cut back by 4 bases and J by 0 bases. Germline V gives CDR1 SGHKS, CDR2 YYEKEE (reference sequence). This CDR3 is 16 amino acids long. The CDR3: CASSPGLALSTDTQYF. The CDR3, as DNA: TGTGCCAGCAGCCCCGGACTAGCGCTTAGCACAGATACGCAGTATTTT.

CDR3 coding DNA: TGTGCCAGCAGCTTGGCTGCACCGGGACAGGGAAGGGAAGATACGCAGTATTTT. Translated, it gives CASSLAAPGQGREDTQYF. V usage is TRBV5-4 and J usage is TRBJ2-3; 9 bases fit TRBD1. After removal of 0 bases from V and 5 bases from J, the junction contained 13 bases not matched to a gene. The V gene's germline CDR1 is SGHNT and CDR2 YYREEE (reference sequence). The CDR3 consists of 18 residues.

The chain employs TRBV5-6 and TRBJ2-1; TRBD2 agrees at 13 bases. The CDR3 runs 19 residues. V dropped 4 bases and J dropped 1; count of bases not matched to a gene: 11. Per germline, CDR1 SGHDT and CDR2 YYEEEE. This CDR3 reads CASSRTSGSLGISYNEQFF. CDR3 DNA sequence: TGTGCCAGCAGCCGGACTAGCGGGAGTCTTGGAATTTCCTACAATGAGCAGTTCTTC. Based on the CDR3 plus reference TRBV5-6 and TRBJ2-1, the full variable domain is DAGVTQSPTHLIKTRGQQVTLRCSPKSGHDTVSWYQQALGQGPQFIFQYYEEEERQRGNFPDRFSGHQFPNYSSELNVNALLLGDSALYLCASSRTSGSLGISYNEQFFGPGTRLTVL.

The chain uses TRBV6-6 and TRBJ2-7; no clear D. CDR1 and CDR2 from the germline V gene are MNHNY and SVGAGI (reference sequence). V was trimmed by 2 bases and J by 0 bases, leaving 11 bases between them. The CDR3 spans 15 residues. The CDR3 protein is CASSYGRPSSYEQYF. The CDR3 DNA is TGTGCCAGCAGTTACGGCAGGCCGAGCTCCTACGAGCAGTACTTC.

The chain carries TRBV5-1 and TRBJ2-7; unclear D gene. The V end lost 4 bases, the J end lost 2 bases, and 16 bases lay between the germline ends. Germline V gene sequence: CDR1 SGHRS, CDR2 YFSETQ. This CDR3 region has 15 residues. CDR3 bases: TGCGCCAGCAGCCAAAGCAACGTTAGGGCCTACGAGCAGTACTTC. This gives the protein CASSQSNVRAYEQYF.

V and J are TRBV15 and TRBJ2-7, with 9 bases aligning to TRBD1. Trimming removed 5 bases from V and 3 bases from J; junction bases left unmatched: 11. Looked up from germline, CDR1 is LNHNV and CDR2 is YYDKDF (reference sequence). The CDR3 contains 16 residues. CDR3 protein: CATSLGRQGDNYEQYF. Here the CDR3 DNA reads TGTGCCACCAGCCTAGGGAGACAGGGGGATAACTACGAGCAGTACTTC.

J is TRBJ2-7 and V is TRBV11-2; TRBD2 matches at 9 bases. The V gene's germline CDR1 is SGHAT and CDR2 FQNNGV. The CDR3 is 17 residues long. The J segment lost 1 base and the V segment lost 0 bases, leaving 7 bases of the junction unmatched. The CDR3 reads CASSLEILLAGSYEQYF. CDR3 DNA: TGTGCCAGCAGCTTAGAAATCCTGCTAGCGGGATCCTACGAGCAGTACTTC.

This clone has a single count. V and J are TRBV5-1 and TRBJ2-1; TRBD2 matches at 14 bases. V shed 4 bases, J shed 4 bases, and the junction held 10 bases outside the gene matches. Germline V CDR1 and CDR2: SGHRS, YFSETQ. The CDR3 is made up of 18 amino acids. CDR3 sequence (DNA): TGCGCCAGCAGCCAAAAGGGACTAGCGGGAGCTTTATACAATGAGCAGTTCTTC. Its protein product is CASSQKGLAGALYNEQFF.

The chain recombines TRBV4-2 with TRBJ1-4; 8 nucleotides agree with TRBD1. V lost 1 base, J lost 8 bases, and 12 bases stayed unmatched. CDR3 size: 17 residues. The germline CDR1 and CDR2 sequences are LGHNA and YNFKEQ. The CDR3 protein is CASSQASGGQGAEKLFF. The CDR3 nucleotides are TGTGCCAGCAGCCAAGCTTCGGGCGGACAGGGCGCAGAAAAACTGTTTTTT.

V is TRBV5-1 and J is TRBJ1-2; perhaps TRBD1 as D (5 bases). Between the trimmed V and J ends, which lost 5 bases and 8 bases, there was a span of 19 bases. The CDR3 is 14 residues long. CDR1 is SGHRS, CDR2 YFSETQ, per germline. CDR3 sequence: CASRLEGAPRGYTF. CDR3 in DNA: TGCGCCAGCAGACTTGAAGGGGCCCCTCGAGGCTACACCTTC.

The genes are TRBV7-2 and TRBJ1-1, with unresolved D. Germline lookup yields CDR1 SGHTA and CDR2 FQGNSA. The length of the CDR3 is 14 residues. The ends were cut back, 4 bases at V and 6 bases at J, with 15 bases in the middle. The CDR3 spells CASSWTLVGSEAFF. CDR3 in DNA: TGTGCCAGCAGCTGGACCCTTGTGGGGTCTGAAGCTTTCTTT.

The rearrangement uses TRBV11-1 and TRBJ1-1; 8 bases match TRBD1. V dropped 5 bases and J dropped 0; count of bases not matched to a gene: 5. This CDR3 comprises 15 residues. CDR1 is SGHAT, CDR2 FQDESV, per germline (reference sequence). This CDR3 is CASSPIRGLNTEAFF. Written as DNA, the CDR3 is TGTGCCAGCAGCCCAATCAGGGGGCTGAACACTGAAGCTTTCTTT.

This chain links TRBV11-1 with TRBJ2-3; D perhaps matches TRBD2 (5 bases). V dropped 5 bases and J dropped 3 bases, with 12 bases sitting between them. Germline loops: CDR1 SGHAT, CDR2 FQDESV (reference sequence). The CDR3 sequence is 14 residues long. The CDR3 region has the DNA TGTGCCAGCAGCCTCCAGACGGGGACAGATACGCAGTATTTT. Its protein is CASSLQTGTDTQYF.

The chain is built from TRBV15 and TRBJ2-2; 8 positions match TRBD2. V lost 8 bases to trimming and J lost 8 bases; unmatched junction nucleotides: 13. This CDR3 region has 15 residues. The germline V gene encodes CDR1 LNHNV and CDR2 YYDKDF (reference sequence). The chain's CDR3 is CATSNSIGGDGELFF. The CDR3 region has the DNA TGTGCCACCTCGAACTCCATCGGGGGGGATGGGGAGCTGTTTTTT.

The chain recombines TRBV18 with TRBJ2-1, with 8 bases lining up with TRBD1. CDR1 is KGHSH and CDR2 is LQKENI in the germline V gene. V gave up 3 bases and J gave up 5 bases; unmatched junction bases: 6. The CDR3 runs 15 residues. Written as DNA, the CDR3 is TGTGCCAGCTCACCCTACCAGACAGGGGACAATGAGCAGTTCTTC. Translated: CASSPYQTGDNEQFF.

The chain couples TRBV18 to TRBJ2-7; no definite D call. The CDR3 consists of 16 residues. Germline CDR1 is KGHSH and CDR2 is LQKENI. The germline V and J ends were trimmed by 3 bases and 2 bases, with 17 bases remaining between them. CDR3 sequence (DNA): TGTGCCAGCTCACCTACAGTAAATATGTCACCCTACGAGCAGTACTTC. This codes for CASSPTVNMSPYEQYF. Combining the CDR3 with reference TRBV18 and TRBJ2-7 gives the whole variable domain NAGVMQNPRHLVRRRGQEARLRCSPMKGHSHVYWYRQLPEEGLKFMVYLQKENIIDESGMPKERFSAEFPKEGPSILRIQQVVRGDSAAYFCASSPTVNMSPYEQYFGPGTRLTVT.

The chain is built from TRBV6-1 and TRBJ1-5; D gene ambiguous. Germline CDR1 MNHNS, CDR2 SASEGT. The CDR3 totals 14 residues. The V end lost 0 bases, the J end lost 7 bases, and 10 bases lay between the germline ends. CDR3 loop: CASSEATGKQPQHF. Here the CDR3 DNA reads TGTGCCAGCAGTGAAGCAACCGGAAAACAGCCCCAGCATTTT.